The T cell receptor (beta chain) described here comes from a study of T cells in Graves' hyperthyroidism and ophthalmopathy. Study in general: Peripheral blood samples were taken at initial diagnosis, prior to any treatment.

The sample holds many counts of this clonotype. RNA transcripts were the template for amplifying TCR beta CDR3 regions. The primer set for the first-round RT-PCR of the TCR CDR3 was HTBI. TCRdb analysed the multiplex PCR reads with MiXCR anew, one entry per CDR3 protein. The sample lists around 600,000 distinct CDR3 sequences, about 14% occurring once. CDR1 and CDR2 (germline): SGHAT, FQNNGV. The CDR3 loop spans 15 amino acids. Trimming removed 5 bases from V and 3 bases from J, with 14 bases in between. On the basis of clinical symptoms, serum thyroxine and TRAb, thyroid ultrasound and orbital computed tomography, diagnoses were made.

The chain carries TRBV11-2 and TRBJ2-1, with D tentatively TRBD2 (6 bases). This TCR came from a woman in her fifties or sixties with Graves' ophthalmopathy. Sequenced input: blood. CDR3 bases: TGTGCCAGCAGCCACTCCCGGGAGCTCTACAATGAGCAGTTCTTC. It codes for CASSHSRELYNEQFF.